A selection of T cell receptor beta chains follows, all from one sample in a study of blood T cells in healthy people across ages. TCRdb ran MiXCR on the 5' RACE reads and lists one entry per CDR3 protein. The sample shows 730,000 or so distinct CDR3 sequences, around 43% of them seen only once. Material for sequencing was blood. Receptors originate from a man older than 75 in good health. The CDR3 runs from the conserved cysteine through the conserved F or W. Each record gives: D gene, clone size, V gene, J gene, CDR3 protein, CDR3 DNA. D genes are given only for firm matches. Rows give clone size only sometimes, using once, few, many, or a class for an expanded clone.

-	-	TRBV7-2	TRBJ2-4	CASSSRVPNIQYF	TGTGCCAGCAGCTCCCGGGTCCCAAACATTCAGTACTTC
TRBD2	many	TRBV6-2/TRBV6-3	TRBJ2-1	CASSYMERLASGEQFF	TGTGCCAGCAGTTATATGGAACGACTAGCATCAGGAGAGCAGTTCTTC
-	-	TRBV18	TRBJ2-5	CASSPGRSRETQYF	TGTGCCAGCTCACCGGGACGGTCGAGAGAGACCCAGTACTTC
TRBD1	-	TRBV24-1	TRBJ2-3	CATSAEQGAGDTQYF	TGTGCCACCAGTGCGGAACAGGGGGCTGGAGATACGCAGTATTTT
TRBD2	many	TRBV4-3	TRBJ2-5	CASSQDLGLAGGETQYF	TGCGCCAGCAGCCAAGATCTTGGACTAGCGGGTGGGGAGACCCAGTACTTC
TRBD1	-	TRBV5-6	TRBJ2-4	CASSRWTGAAKNIQYF	TGTGCCAGCAGCCGCTGGACAGGGGCAGCCAAAAACATTCAGTACTTC
TRBD2	-	TRBV20-1	TRBJ2-1	CSARDLEGLAGGSSYNEQFF	TGCAGTGCTAGAGATTTGGAGGGACTAGCGGGAGGGAGCTCCTACAATGAGCAGTTCTTC
-	-	TRBV6-6	TRBJ2-2	CASRSLAYYTGELFF	TGTGCCAGCAGATCCCTAGCGTATTACACCGGGGAGCTGTTTTTT
-	-	TRBV14	TRBJ2-5	CASSQDGAGLKTQYF	TGTGCCAGCAGCCAAGATGGGGCAGGGTTGAAGACCCAGTACTTC
-	-	TRBV6-5	TRBJ2-2	CASSTGRAGELFF	TGTGCCAGCAGCACAGGGCGAGCCGGGGAGCTGTTTTTT
TRBD1	-	TRBV2	TRBJ2-2	CASSRSDRVNTGELFF	TGTGCCAGCAGTCGATCGGACAGGGTTAACACCGGGGAGCTGTTTTTT
TRBD2	-	TRBV5-5	TRBJ2-5	CASSSGLVRETQYF	TGTGCCAGCAGCTCGGGACTAGTACGCGAGACCCAGTACTTC
TRBD1	-	TRBV10-3	TRBJ1-6	CATRQGYNSPLHF	TGTGCCACTCGACAGGGTTATAATTCACCCCTCCACTTT
-	once	TRBV21-1	TRBJ2-3	CASTRTSGRSTDTQYF	TGTGCCAGCACCAGAACTAGCGGGAGAAGTACAGATACGCAGTATTTT
TRBD2	-	TRBV12-5	TRBJ2-3	CASGVTSGADTQYF	TGTGCTAGTGGTGTGACTAGCGGGGCAGATACGCAGTATTTT
-	once	TRBV10-3	TRBJ1-2	CAIGGQSYGYTF	TGTGCCATCGGAGGACAGTCCTATGGCTACACCTTC